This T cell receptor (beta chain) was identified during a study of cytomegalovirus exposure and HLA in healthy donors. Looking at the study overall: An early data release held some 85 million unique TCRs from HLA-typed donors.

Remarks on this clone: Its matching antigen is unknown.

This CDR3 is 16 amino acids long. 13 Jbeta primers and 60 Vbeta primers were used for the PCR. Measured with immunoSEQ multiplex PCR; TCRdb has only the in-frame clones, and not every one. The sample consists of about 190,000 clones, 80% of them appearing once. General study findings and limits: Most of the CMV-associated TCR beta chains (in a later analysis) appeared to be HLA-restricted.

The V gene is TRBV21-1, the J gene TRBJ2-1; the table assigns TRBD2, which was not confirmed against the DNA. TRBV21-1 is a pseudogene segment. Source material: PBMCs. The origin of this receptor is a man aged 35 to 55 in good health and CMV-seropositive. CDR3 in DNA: TGTGCCAGCAGCAAAGGGGCGGGGGGCTCCTACAATGAGCAGTTCTTC. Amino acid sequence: CASSKGAGGSYNEQFF.